These T cell receptor beta chains were read from a single sample in a study of cytotoxic CD8 clonotypes in ibrutinib-treated CLL. Sequenced by immunoSEQ multiplex PCR; TCRdb stores in-frame clones only, minus some. The sample has 35,000 or so clones, almost 70% seen once; the top ten hold about a quarter. Sequences were derived from PBMCs, sampled before ibrutinib treatment. These receptors originate from a human donor with chronic lymphocytic leukemia. CDR3s include the opening cysteine and the closing phenylalanine or tryptophan. D genes are given only for firm matches. Not every row has a clone size; where given, it reads once, few, many or a size class.

clone size: .
V gene: TRBV5-1
J gene: TRBJ1-1
D gene: .
CDR3 protein: CASSQGQENTEAFF
CDR3 DNA: TGCGCCAGCAGCCAGGGACAAGAGAACACTGAAGCTTTCTTT

clone size: .
V gene: TRBV30
J gene: TRBJ2-1
D gene: TRBD2
CDR3 protein: CAWSQTGTTYNEQFF
CDR3 DNA: TGTGCCTGGAGTCAAACCGGGACTACATACAATGAGCAGTTCTTC

clone size: .
V gene: TRBV25-1
J gene: TRBJ1-1
D gene: .
CDR3 protein: CASSEFEGTEAFF
CDR3 DNA: TGTGCCAGCAGTGAATTTGAGGGGACAGAAGCTTTCTTT

clone size: few
V gene: TRBV29-1
J gene: TRBJ2-7
D gene: .
CDR3 protein: CSVGAREEYEQYF
CDR3 DNA: TGCAGCGTTGGGGCCAGGGAGGAATACGAGCAGTACTTC

clone size: many
V gene: TRBV7-2
J gene: TRBJ2-7
D gene: TRBD1
CDR3 protein: CASSLVGQGVVLREQYF
CDR3 DNA: TGTGCCAGCAGCTTAGTCGGACAGGGGGTAGTATTAAGGGAGCAGTACTTC

clone size: .
V gene: TRBV11-2
J gene: TRBJ2-7
D gene: TRBD1
CDR3 protein: CASSFLTGGGYEQYF
CDR3 DNA: TGTGCCAGCAGCTTCTTGACAGGGGGCGGGTACGAGCAGTACTTC

clone size: .
V gene: TRBV7-6
J gene: TRBJ1-3
D gene: .
CDR3 protein: CASSSVLGGNTIYF
CDR3 DNA: TGTGCCAGCAGCTCCGTTCTAGGTGGAAACACCATATATTTT

clone size: few
V gene: TRBV6-6
J gene: TRBJ2-4
D gene: .
CDR3 protein: CASRLENIQYF
CDR3 DNA: TGTGCCAGCAGATTGGAAAACATTCAGTACTTC

clone size: .
V gene: TRBV18
J gene: TRBJ2-3
D gene: TRBD2
CDR3 protein: CASSPPGGGGDTQYF
CDR3 DNA: TGTGCCAGCTCACCACCCGGGGGGGGTGGCGATACGCAGTATTTT

clone size: .
V gene: TRBV27
J gene: TRBJ2-1
D gene: .
CDR3 protein: CASSLNGPYNEQFF
CDR3 DNA: TGTGCCAGCAGTTTGAACGGTCCCTACAATGAGCAGTTCTTC

clone size: .
V gene: TRBV20-1
J gene: TRBJ2-1
D gene: .
CDR3 protein: CSAQTLEQFF
CDR3 DNA: TGCAGTGCCCAGACGCTCGAGCAGTTCTTC

clone size: .
V gene: TRBV20-1
J gene: TRBJ2-2
D gene: .
CDR3 protein: CSASGAGELFF
CDR3 DNA: TGCAGTGCTTCGGGAGCCGGGGAGCTGTTTTTT

clone size: .
V gene: TRBV30
J gene: TRBJ2-2
D gene: .
CDR3 protein: CAWRSWGNTGELFF
CDR3 DNA: TGTGCCTGGAGGTCCTGGGGAAACACCGGGGAGCTGTTTTTT

clone size: .
V gene: TRBV18
J gene: TRBJ2-7
D gene: TRBD1
CDR3 protein: CASSRTQLQGDEQYF
CDR3 DNA: TGTGCCAGCTCCAGGACCCAACTACAGGGGGACGAGCAGTACTTC

clone size: .
V gene: TRBV15
J gene: TRBJ2-5
D gene: .
CDR3 protein: CATSRDVGTQYF
CDR3 DNA: TGTGCCACCAGCAGAGACGTAGGGACCCAGTACTTC

clone size: .
V gene: TRBV2
J gene: TRBJ2-7
D gene: .
CDR3 protein: CASSAPGTYEQYF
CDR3 DNA: TGTGCCAGCAGTGCTCCGGGTACCTACGAGCAGTACTTC

clone size: .
V gene: TRBV21-1
J gene: TRBJ1-4
D gene: .
CDR3 protein: CASSRGSGSTNEKLFF
CDR3 DNA: TGTGCCAGCAGCAGGGGTAGTGGTTCCACTAATGAAAAACTGTTTTTT

clone size: .
V gene: TRBV11-2
J gene: TRBJ2-2
D gene: TRBD2
CDR3 protein: CASSLGATSVGIGELFF
CDR3 DNA: TGTGCCAGCAGCTTAGGCGCGACTAGCGTGGGGATCGGGGAGCTGTTTTTT

clone size: .
V gene: TRBV27
J gene: TRBJ1-1
D gene: .
CDR3 protein: CASSRSFNTEAFF
CDR3 DNA: TGTGCCAGCAGTAGAAGCTTTAACACTGAAGCTTTCTTT

clone size: .
V gene: TRBV30
J gene: TRBJ2-1
D gene: TRBD2
CDR3 protein: CAWSGPRTSGSPGNEQFF
CDR3 DNA: TGTGCCTGGAGTGGTCCTAGGACTAGCGGGAGTCCTGGGAATGAGCAGTTCTTC

clone size: .
V gene: TRBV5-1
J gene: TRBJ1-3
D gene: TRBD1
CDR3 protein: CASTGQGASGNTIYF
CDR3 DNA: TGCGCCAGCACTGGACAGGGGGCATCTGGAAACACCATATATTTT

clone size: .
V gene: TRBV2
J gene: TRBJ2-7
D gene: .
CDR3 protein: CASISGTQGIHEQYF
CDR3 DNA: TGTGCCAGCATTTCTGGGACCCAGGGGATCCACGAGCAGTACTTC

clone size: .
V gene: TRBV5-6
J gene: TRBJ2-7
D gene: .
CDR3 protein: CASSHKVGLGEQYF
CDR3 DNA: TGTGCCAGCAGCCATAAGGTGGGCCTGGGCGAGCAGTACTTC

clone size: .
V gene: TRBV10-3
J gene: TRBJ2-7
D gene: TRBD1
CDR3 protein: CAISRDRAYEQYF
CDR3 DNA: TGTGCCATCAGCCGGGACAGGGCCTACGAGCAGTACTTC

clone size: .
V gene: TRBV9
J gene: TRBJ2-3
D gene: .
CDR3 protein: CASSDLGGFVGDTQYF
CDR3 DNA: TGTGCCAGCAGCGACCTCGGGGGTTTCGTCGGAGATACGCAGTATTTT

clone size: once
V gene: TRBV9
J gene: TRBJ1-2
D gene: .
CDR3 protein: CASSVVIRSEVYYGYTF
CDR3 DNA: TGTGCCAGCAGCGTAGTTATTCGGTCAGAAGTTTACTATGGCTACACCTTC

clone size: few
V gene: TRBV19
J gene: TRBJ1-1
D gene: TRBD1
CDR3 protein: CASRGQGTEAFF
CDR3 DNA: TGTGCCAGTAGGGGACAGGGCACTGAAGCTTTCTTT

clone size: .
V gene: TRBV6-5
J gene: TRBJ2-1
D gene: TRBD2
CDR3 protein: CASSAGTSSSHEQFF
CDR3 DNA: TGTGCCAGCAGCGCCGGGACTAGCTCGTCCCATGAGCAGTTCTTC

clone size: .
V gene: TRBV15
J gene: TRBJ2-3
D gene: .
CDR3 protein: CATSRVPGGPNTQYF
CDR3 DNA: TGTGCCACCAGCAGAGTGCCGGGGGGCCCGAATACGCAGTATTTT

clone size: few
V gene: TRBV27
J gene: TRBJ2-7
D gene: .
CDR3 protein: CASSLFQGLSYEQYF
CDR3 DNA: TGTGCCAGCAGTTTATTCCAGGGCCTCTCCTACGAGCAGTACTTC

clone size: .
V gene: TRBV7-3
J gene: TRBJ2-1
D gene: .
CDR3 protein: CASSFGGYNEQFF
CDR3 DNA: TGTGCCAGCAGCTTCGGCGGATACAATGAGCAGTTCTTC

clone size: few
V gene: TRBV4-1
J gene: TRBJ1-4
D gene: .
CDR3 protein: CASSLIRTATNEKLFF
CDR3 DNA: TGCGCCAGCAGCCTAATTCGGACTGCAACTAATGAAAAACTGTTTTTT

clone size: few
V gene: TRBV4-2
J gene: TRBJ2-7
D gene: TRBD2
CDR3 protein: CASSQDRLAVEQYF
CDR3 DNA: TGTGCCAGCAGCCAAGATAGGCTAGCGGTCGAGCAGTACTTC

clone size: .
V gene: TRBV20-1
J gene: TRBJ1-2
D gene: .
CDR3 protein: CSARKGYGYTF
CDR3 DNA: TGCAGTGCTAGGAAGGGGTATGGCTACACCTTC

clone size: few
V gene: TRBV1
J gene: TRBJ1-2
D gene: .
CDR3 protein: CTSSQVAPRTLGYTF
CDR3 DNA: TGCACCAGCAGCCAAGTAGCCCCGAGGACACTTGGCTACACCTTC

clone size: .
V gene: TRBV7-2
J gene: TRBJ1-3
D gene: .
CDR3 protein: CASSLLGTAGNTIYF
CDR3 DNA: TGTGCCAGCAGCTTACTAGGGACGGCTGGAAACACCATATATTTT

clone size: .
V gene: TRBV6-5
J gene: TRBJ2-7
D gene: .
CDR3 protein: CASRRAGYEQYF
CDR3 DNA: TGTGCCAGCAGGAGGGCGGGCTACGAGCAGTACTTC

clone size: .
V gene: TRBV28
J gene: TRBJ2-7
D gene: .
CDR3 protein: CASSVRAPPEQYF
CDR3 DNA: TGTGCCAGCAGTGTCCGGGCCCCCCCCGAGCAGTACTTC

clone size: few
V gene: TRBV11-2
J gene: TRBJ2-5
D gene: TRBD2
CDR3 protein: CASSLGSLAGDQETQYF
CDR3 DNA: TGTGCCAGCAGCTTAGGCAGCCTAGCGGGGGACCAAGAGACCCAGTACTTC

clone size: few
V gene: TRBV30
J gene: TRBJ1-2
D gene: .
CDR3 protein: CAWSAPRQDYGYTF
CDR3 DNA: TGTGCCTGGAGTGCCCCCCGACAGGACTATGGCTACACCTTC

clone size: .
V gene: TRBV4-1
J gene: TRBJ2-2
D gene: .
CDR3 protein: CASSQVARANTGELFF
CDR3 DNA: TGCGCCAGCAGCCAAGTGGCCAGGGCGAACACCGGGGAGCTGTTTTTT

clone size: .
V gene: TRBV6-5
J gene: TRBJ2-6
D gene: .
CDR3 protein: CASSYDSSGANVLTF
CDR3 DNA: TGTGCCAGCAGTTACGACAGCTCTGGGGCCAACGTCCTGACTTTC

clone size: once
V gene: TRBV7-9
J gene: TRBJ2-1
D gene: TRBD2
CDR3 protein: CASSRRSSGSDNEQFF
CDR3 DNA: TGTGCCAGCAGCCGAAGGTCTAGCGGGAGTGACAATGAGCAGTTCTTC

clone size: .
V gene: TRBV21-1
J gene: TRBJ2-7
D gene: .
CDR3 protein: CASSKAGGIPSYEQYF
CDR3 DNA: TGTGCCAGCAGCAAAGCGGGGGGGATACCCTCCTACGAGCAGTACTTC

clone size: .
V gene: TRBV7-8
J gene: TRBJ2-7
D gene: .
CDR3 protein: CASSQPRGKREQYF
CDR3 DNA: TGTGCCAGCAGCCAGCCTAGGGGAAAGAGAGAGCAGTACTTC

clone size: .
V gene: TRBV5-5
J gene: TRBJ2-7
D gene: TRBD1
CDR3 protein: CASNFGGTGPYEQYF
CDR3 DNA: TGTGCCAGCAACTTTGGGGGGACAGGGCCCTACGAGCAGTACTTC

clone size: .
V gene: TRBV27
J gene: TRBJ2-1
D gene: TRBD1
CDR3 protein: CASRDRGRVDEQFF
CDR3 DNA: TGTGCCAGCAGGGACAGGGGGCGCGTCGATGAGCAGTTCTTC

clone size: few
V gene: TRBV18
J gene: TRBJ1-4
D gene: .
CDR3 protein: CASSPGEINEKLFF
CDR3 DNA: TGTGCCAGCTCACCAGGGGAAATTAATGAAAAACTGTTTTTT

clone size: .
V gene: TRBV7-9
J gene: TRBJ1-1
D gene: .
CDR3 protein: CASSPRQDYTEAFF
CDR3 DNA: TGTGCCAGCAGCCCTCGACAGGATTACACTGAAGCTTTCTTT

clone size: .
V gene: TRBV7-2
J gene: TRBJ1-2
D gene: .
CDR3 protein: CASSPDGLIAYTF
CDR3 DNA: TGTGCCAGCAGCCCAGACGGTCTTATAGCCTACACCTTC

clone size: few
V gene: TRBV11-3
J gene: TRBJ2-2
D gene: TRBD1
CDR3 protein: CASSAGQGTGELFF
CDR3 DNA: TGTGCCAGCAGCGCCGGACAGGGCACCGGGGAGCTGTTTTTT

clone size: .
V gene: TRBV13
J gene: TRBJ2-1
D gene: .
CDR3 protein: CASSFQGGSYNEQFF
CDR3 DNA: TGTGCCAGCAGCTTCCAGGGGGGCTCCTACAATGAGCAGTTCTTC

clone size: .
V gene: TRBV4-2
J gene: TRBJ1-2
D gene: .
CDR3 protein: CASSQDRDYGYTF
CDR3 DNA: TGTGCCAGCAGCCAAGATCGCGACTATGGCTACACCTTC

clone size: once
V gene: TRBV5-1
J gene: TRBJ2-5
D gene: TRBD1
CDR3 protein: CASSDRAFETQYF
CDR3 DNA: TGCGCCAGCAGCGACAGGGCCTTTGAGACCCAGTACTTC

clone size: .
V gene: TRBV4-1
J gene: TRBJ2-6
D gene: .
CDR3 protein: CASRGGSSGANVLTF
CDR3 DNA: TGCGCCAGCAGGGGGGGCAGCTCTGGGGCCAACGTCCTGACTTTC

clone size: few
V gene: TRBV2
J gene: TRBJ1-4
D gene: .
CDR3 protein: CASSRREQAGGEKLFF
CDR3 DNA: TGTGCCAGCAGCCGTCGTGAACAGGCCGGTGGTGAAAAACTGTTTTTT

clone size: .
V gene: TRBV20-1
J gene: TRBJ2-1
D gene: .
CDR3 protein: CSARANNEQFF
CDR3 DNA: TGCAGTGCTAGAGCAAACAATGAGCAGTTCTTC

clone size: .
V gene: TRBV15
J gene: TRBJ2-3
D gene: .
CDR3 protein: CATGGGGSTDTQYF
CDR3 DNA: TGTGCCACGGGCGGCGGAGGGAGCACAGATACGCAGTATTTT

clone size: .
V gene: TRBV9
J gene: TRBJ1-2
D gene: .
CDR3 protein: CASSVSGDYGYTF
CDR3 DNA: TGTGCCAGCAGCGTATCCGGGGACTATGGCTACACCTTC